Presented here are 9 T cell receptor beta chains from one specimen sequenced in a study of T cells after yellow fever vaccination. TCRdb reprocessed the 5' RACE reads via MiXCR and lists one record per CDR3 protein. The data show about 120,000 distinct CDR3 sequences, around 6.7% seen once. Sample: CD4+ T cells sorted from PBMCs, taken approximately 47 days after the first yellow fever vaccination. These TCRs come from a man in his late teens or twenties who received the YFV17D yellow fever vaccine.

In its sample, this clonotype was seen many times. J is TRBJ2-1 and V is TRBV12-3 or TRBV12-4; 7 bases line up with TRBD2. V gave up 6 bases and J gave up 0 bases; unmatched junction bases: 8. This CDR3 contains 16 residues. The CDR3 spells CASSMGLPFSYNEQFF. DNA for the CDR3: TGTGCCAGCAGCATGGGACTACCCTTCTCCTACAATGAGCAGTTCTTC.

This clonotype was counted at least ten times. The rearrangement joins TRBV20-1 to TRBJ2-5, with 10 bases identical to TRBD2. CDR1 and CDR2 from the germline V gene are DFQATT and SNEGSKA (reference sequence). The V and J ends lost 0 bases and 4 bases, in that order; junction bases with no gene match: 8. There are 16 residues in the CDR3. This CDR3 is CSARDRSGGAGETQYF. In nucleotides, the CDR3 is TGCAGTGCTAGAGATAGAAGCGGGGGGGCCGGAGAGACCCAGTACTTC.

This clonotype was observed many times. The chain is built from TRBV10-3 and TRBJ1-5; D unclear. The germline gives CDR1 ENHRY, CDR2 SYGVKD. The CDR3 sequence is 13 residues long. V gave up 6 bases and J gave up 10 bases, with 16 bases separating them. The CDR3 nucleotides are TGTGCCATCAGGTCGAGCTCCTCTGGACCCCAGCATTTT. It encodes CAIRSSSSGPQHF.

This clonotype was detected a few times. The rearrangement links TRBV10-3 to TRBJ1-2; no clear D. Trimming removed 8 bases from V and 2 bases from J, with 12 bases in between. Germline values: CDR1 ENHRY, CDR2 SYGVKD. The CDR3 contains 13 residues. The CDR3 loop reads CAIASLGNYGYTF. CDR3 in DNA: TGTGCCATCGCCAGCTTAGGGAACTATGGCTACACCTTC.

In its sample, this clonotype was seen a few times. The rearrangement links TRBV7-7 to TRBJ1-1; no clear D gene. Germline assignment: CDR1 SSHAT and CDR2 FNYEAQ (reference sequence). The CDR3 is 13 amino acids. Trimming shortened V by 5 bases and J by 1 base, and 8 bases separated the two germline ends. The CDR3 DNA sequence: TGTGCCAGCAGCCGAGGTCCGAACACTGAAGCTTTCTTT. Encoded protein: CASSRGPNTEAFF.

This clonotype was seen ten or more times. The genes are TRBV27 and TRBJ2-1; 8 positions match TRBD1. V gave up 3 bases and J gave up 9 bases; unmatched junction bases: 7. In germline, CDR1 is MNHEY, CDR2 SMNVEV (reference sequence). CDR3 length: 14 amino acids. The CDR3 loop is CASSFARGQGEQFF. The CDR3 bases are TGTGCCAGCAGTTTTGCCAGGGGGCAGGGTGAGCAGTTCTTC.

This clonotype was seen ten or more times. This rearrangement joins TRBV6-2 or TRBV6-3 to TRBJ2-5; TRBD2 agrees at 8 bases. CDR3 length: 15 amino acids. Looked up from germline, CDR1 is MNHEY and CDR2 is SVGEGT. Unmatched junction bases numbered 7, after V lost 6 bases and J lost 1 base. CDR3 sequence: CASRPGLGGQETQYF. For the CDR3, the DNA is TGTGCCAGCAGGCCGGGACTAGGGGGCCAAGAGACCCAGTACTTC.

This clonotype was picked up many times. J is TRBJ1-3 and V is TRBV20-1; D not certain. Trimming left V 0 bases short and J 0 bases short, with 12 bases between. The CDR3 contains 16 residues. CDR1 is DFQATT, CDR2 SNEGSKA, per germline (reference sequence). CDR3 in amino acids: CSARDLRRNSGNTIYF. CDR3 coding DNA: TGCAGTGCTAGAGATCTGCGACGGAACTCTGGAAACACCATATATTTT.

This clonotype has ten or more counts. The chain is built from TRBV6-5 and TRBJ2-7; TRBD2 agrees at 12 bases. Germline V gives CDR1 MNHEY, CDR2 SVGAGI. Unmatched junction bases numbered 9, after V lost 6 bases and J lost 6 bases. The CDR3 runs to 15 residues. The CDR3 loop is CASRPRTSGEGEQYF. As DNA, the CDR3 is TGTGCCAGCAGACCACGGACTAGCGGGGAGGGCGAGCAGTACTTC.